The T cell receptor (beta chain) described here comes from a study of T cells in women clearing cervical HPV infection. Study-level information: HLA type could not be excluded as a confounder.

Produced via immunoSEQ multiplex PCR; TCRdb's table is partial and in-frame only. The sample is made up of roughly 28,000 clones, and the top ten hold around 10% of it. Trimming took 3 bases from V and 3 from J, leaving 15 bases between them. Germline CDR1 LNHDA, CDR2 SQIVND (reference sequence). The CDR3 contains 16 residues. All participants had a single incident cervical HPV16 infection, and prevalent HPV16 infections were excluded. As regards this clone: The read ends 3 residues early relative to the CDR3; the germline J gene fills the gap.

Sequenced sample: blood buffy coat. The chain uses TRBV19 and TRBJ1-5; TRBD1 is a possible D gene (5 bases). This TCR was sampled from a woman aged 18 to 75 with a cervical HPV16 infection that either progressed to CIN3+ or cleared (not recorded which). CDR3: CASSIGREVNNQPQHF. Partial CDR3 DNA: TGTGCCAGTAGTATCGGCAGGGAGGTGAACAATCAGCCC.